The entry that follows covers one TCR beta chain sequence. Its target is unknown. This entry belongs to a study of radiation and T cells in renal cell carcinoma. The overall study: Nephrectomy followed 15 Gy stereotactic body radiation by 4 weeks. Study findings and constraints: From baseline, blood top tumor clonotypes peaked at 2 weeks post-radiation. Baseline intratumoral clonotype presence is unknown without pretreatment biopsies.

Time point of the sample: baseline pretreatment blood. Treatment indicated: 15 Gy SBRT to primary tumor, nephrectomy 4 weeks later. The CDR3 extends over 15 amino acids. In germline, CDR1 is LNHDA, CDR2 SQIVND (reference sequence). Trimming removed 5 bases at V and 6 bases at J, with 17 bases between. Using immunoSEQ multiplex PCR, the repertoire was profiled, and TCRdb retains in-frame clones only, with some absent. The sample carries 95,000 or so clones, about 88% recorded once. The clonotype originates from a man between 50 and 59 years old with renal cell carcinoma. The input for sequencing was blood, taken from a patient whose treatment included radiotherapy and nephrectomy. V gene TRBV19 combines with J gene TRBJ2-1, with D possibly being TRBD2 (6 bases). In DNA form, the CDR3 reads TGTGCCAGTAGTGCCTCGGGACTGCTTTCCAATGAGCAGTTCTTC. Protein sequence: CASSASGLLSNEQFF.